This T cell receptor beta chain is drawn from a study of cytomegalovirus exposure and HLA in healthy donors. Worth noting for this clone: The antigen is undetermined.

Notes on the study in general: The authors later found HLA-associated TCR beta chains more clonally expanded than equally common others. According to the study, 160 or so TCR beta chains were cytomegalovirus-associated. CMV antigen specificity of three CMV-associated chains was confirmed in vitro.

Amplification used 60 Vbeta primers and 13 Jbeta primers. TCRdb keeps only in-frame clones here, not all; method: immunoSEQ multiplex PCR. Of under 200,000 clones listed, about 75% are singletons. Material for sequencing was PBMCs. This TCR was sampled from a female donor in good health and CMV-seronegative.

The CDR3 region has the DNA TGTGCCAGCAGCAGCAGGGGGCCGGGGAATGAGCAGTTCTTC. This translates into CASSSRGPGNEQFF. The chain employs TRBV7-6 and TRBJ2-1, with 8 bases matching TRBD1. Germline V gene data show CDR1 as SGHVS and CDR2 as FNYEAQ. CDR3 size: 14 residues. The trim removed 5 bases at V and 7 bases at J, leaving 7 bases unmatched.